This passage covers 17 T cell receptor beta chains from one sample sequenced in a study of cytomegalovirus exposure and HLA in healthy donors. A multiplex PCR was run with 60 Vbeta primers and 13 Jbeta primers. Assay used: immunoSEQ multiplex PCR; TCRdb lists only in-frame clones, some missing. This repertoire shows around 300,000 clones, around two thirds found once; its top ten account for roughly 2.4%. Sequencing used PBMCs. The source of these receptors is a female donor in good health and CMV-seronegative.

The V and J genes are TRBV5-1 and TRBJ2-1; TRBD2 is a possible D gene (7 bases). Trimming stripped 1 base from V and 5 bases from J, with 10 bases between. CDR1 SGHRS and CDR2 YFSETQ come from the germline V gene. This CDR3 comprises 14 residues. CDR3 nucleotides: TGCGCCAGCAGCTTGCGGGGGGCGAACAATGAGCAGTTCTTC. This gives the protein CASSLRGANNEQFF.

The table lists this clone with a few counts. This sequence joins TRBV28 and TRBJ2-4; 7 nucleotides agree with TRBD2. Germline V gene data show CDR1 as MDHEN and CDR2 as SYDVKM. This CDR3 has 15 residues. V dropped 3 bases and J dropped 1; count of bases not matched to a gene: 3. The CDR3 region is CASSLEGGAKNIQYF. The DNA of the CDR3 is TGTGCCAGCAGTTTGGAGGGAGGGGCCAAAAACATTCAGTACTTC.

This clone occurred once. The J gene is TRBJ2-1, the V gene TRBV7-6, with a weak D call TRBD2 (6 bases). The CDR3 consists of 13 residues. Trimming stripped 5 bases from V and 10 bases from J, with 15 bases between. Per germline, CDR1 SGHVS and CDR2 FNYEAQ. CDR3 protein: CASSPRLDSEQFF. CDR3 coding DNA: TGTGCCAGCAGCCCTAGACTAGATAGCGAGCAGTTCTTC.

This clone was seen a few times. The chain joins TRBV19 to TRBJ2-7; D ambiguous. Germline V gene lookup returns CDR1 LNHDA and CDR2 SQIVND (reference sequence). Between the trimmed V and J ends, which lost 2 bases and 0 bases, there was a span of 14 bases. CDR3 length: 16 amino acids. The CDR3 protein is CASSIKTTVVSYEQYF. CDR3 in DNA: TGTGCCAGTAGTATAAAGACCACAGTTGTCTCCTACGAGCAGTACTTC.

The chain recombines TRBV6-1 with TRBJ2-7; perhaps TRBD1 as D (6 bases). V lost 4 bases and J 0 bases, leaving 16 bases between the germline ends. The CDR3 has 16 amino acids. Germline V lookup: CDR1 MNHNS, CDR2 SASEGT. The CDR3 loop reads CASSGNPDRSSYEQYF. In nucleotides, the CDR3 is TGTGCCAGCAGTGGTAACCCCGACAGGAGCTCCTACGAGCAGTACTTC.

The DNA of the CDR3 is TGTGCCAGCAGCCCCCTTGGGCGGGAGGGCACCGGGGAGCTGTTTTTT. Residues: CASSPLGREGTGELFF. The rearrangement joins TRBV7-9 to TRBJ2-2; 9 nucleotides line up with TRBD2. CDR3 length: 16 residues. Germline trimming cut 5 bases from V and 4 bases from J; bases unmatched to any gene: 8. Germline V gene sequence: CDR1 SEHNR, CDR2 FQNEAQ (reference sequence).

The chain joins TRBV7-6 to TRBJ2-3; 9 nucleotides match TRBD2. CDR1 is SGHVS, CDR2 FNYEAQ, per germline. CDR3 length equals 14 residues. Trimming took 1 base from V and 6 from J; bases not matched to a gene: 2. CDR3 sequence: CASSLGLAVDTQYF. The CDR3 DNA reads as TGTGCCAGCAGCTTAGGACTAGCGGTCGATACGCAGTATTTT.

The chain has TRBV13 and TRBJ2-1; 10 positions agree with TRBD2. Losses at the gene ends were 0 bases for V and 8 bases for J; bases not matched to a gene: 1. The CDR3 loop spans 14 amino acids. CDR1 is PRHDT, CDR2 FYEKMQ, per germline (reference sequence). The CDR3 DNA reads as TGTGCCAGCAGCTTAGGCAGCGGGAGGGATGAGCAGTTCTTC. The encoded protein is CASSLGSGRDEQFF.

The V gene is TRBV4-2, the J gene TRBJ2-3, with TRBD2 identical over 11 bases. Germline trimming cut 3 bases from V and 2 bases from J; bases unmatched to any gene: 1. The CDR3 contains 15 residues. Germline values: CDR1 LGHNA, CDR2 YNFKEQ. The chain's CDR3 is CASSQGLAVTDTQYF. The CDR3 bases are TGTGCCAGCAGCCAGGGACTAGCGGTCACAGATACGCAGTATTTT.

This clone appeared once. The gene calls are TRBV4-2 and TRBJ2-1; maybe TRBD2 (5 bases). V was pared by 0 bases and J by 4 bases, with 13 bases between. The CDR3 totals 16 residues. Germline CDR1 and CDR2: LGHNA and YNFKEQ. As DNA, the CDR3 is TGTGCCAGCAGCCAAGAGGAGCGGACCCTATACAATGAGCAGTTCTTC. Translated, it gives CASSQEERTLYNEQFF.

The chain carries TRBV7-2 and TRBJ1-5, with TRBD1 matching 12 bases. The V gene end was trimmed by 5 bases and the J gene end by 7 bases; junction bases not matched to a gene: 3. The CDR3 totals 14 residues. Per germline, CDR1 SGHTA and CDR2 FQGNSA. The DNA for the CDR3 is TGTGCCAGCAGCAGGGACAGGGGGCCCCAGCCCCAGCATTTT. Protein product: CASSRDRGPQPQHF.

J is TRBJ1-2 and V is TRBV27, with D tentatively TRBD1 (6 bases). The germline V gene has CDR1 MNHEY and CDR2 SMNVEV (reference sequence). The ends were cut back, 3 bases at V and 2 bases at J, with 10 bases in the middle. The CDR3 sequence is 14 residues long. The CDR3 reads CASSFKQGNYGYTF. CDR3 coding DNA: TGTGCCAGCAGTTTCAAACAGGGAAACTATGGCTACACCTTC.

The chain employs TRBV5-4 and TRBJ2-5; the match to TRBD2 covers 10 bases. Germline assignment: CDR1 SGHNT and CDR2 YYREEE (reference sequence). CDR3 length equals 16 residues. J lost 4 bases, V lost 4 bases, and 10 bases had no gene match. DNA for the CDR3: TGTGCCAGCAGCCCCAAGGGGTCTAGCGGGAGAGAGACCCAGTACTTC. This translates into CASSPKGSSGRETQYF.

The chain joins TRBV5-4 to TRBJ1-2; 8 nucleotides match TRBD1. Looked up from germline, CDR1 is SGHNT and CDR2 is YYREEE (reference sequence). V dropped 0 bases and J dropped 8; count of bases not matched to a gene: 21. The CDR3 loop spans 19 amino acids. The CDR3 DNA sequence: TGTGCCAGCAGCTTGGGTGGGCGGGGCGGGACAGGACTCAGTCGGGGCTACACCTTC. This encodes CASSLGGRGGTGLSRGYTF.

Concerning this clone itself: A junction end diverges from the germline sequence, so it may reflect a read error. This chain connects TRBV6-5 to TRBJ1-1, with D unclear. The CDR3 runs to 13 residues. Germline CDR1 MNHEY, CDR2 SVGAGI. This CDR3 is CATKEGLNTEALF. CDR3 coding DNA: TGTGCCACCAAAGAGGGTTTGAACACTGAAGCTCTCTTT.

The chain has TRBV19 and TRBJ2-7, with TRBD2 matching 13 bases. The V and J ends lost 5 bases and 2 bases, in that order; junction bases with no gene match: 6. This CDR3 region has 16 residues. The germline V gene encodes CDR1 LNHDA and CDR2 SQIVND (reference sequence). For the CDR3, the DNA is TGTGCCAGTAGTGGGCGGACTAGCGGGAGAACCTACGAGCAGTACTTC. The encoded protein is CASSGRTSGRTYEQYF.

This clone was seen once. The V and J genes are TRBV5-5 and TRBJ1-2; D gene ambiguous. V was pared by 1 base and J by 7 bases, with 11 bases between. Germline V gene sequence: CDR1 SGHKS, CDR2 YYEKEE (reference sequence). This CDR3 spans 13 amino acids. CDR3: CASSLFTDGGYTF. CDR3 DNA sequence: TGTGCCAGCAGCTTGTTCACAGACGGTGGCTACACCTTC.